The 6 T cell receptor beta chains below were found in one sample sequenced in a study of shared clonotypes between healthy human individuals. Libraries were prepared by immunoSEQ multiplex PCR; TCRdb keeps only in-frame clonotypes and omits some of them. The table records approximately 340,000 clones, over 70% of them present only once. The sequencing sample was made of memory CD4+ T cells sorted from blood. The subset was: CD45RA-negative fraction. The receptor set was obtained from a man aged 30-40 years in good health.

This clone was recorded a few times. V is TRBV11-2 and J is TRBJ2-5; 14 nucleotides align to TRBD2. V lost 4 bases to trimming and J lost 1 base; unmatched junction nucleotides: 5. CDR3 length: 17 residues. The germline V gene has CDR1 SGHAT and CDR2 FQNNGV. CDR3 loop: CASSSGTSGRAQETQYF. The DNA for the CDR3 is TGTGCCAGCAGCTCCGGGACTAGCGGGAGAGCCCAAGAGACCCAGTACTTC.

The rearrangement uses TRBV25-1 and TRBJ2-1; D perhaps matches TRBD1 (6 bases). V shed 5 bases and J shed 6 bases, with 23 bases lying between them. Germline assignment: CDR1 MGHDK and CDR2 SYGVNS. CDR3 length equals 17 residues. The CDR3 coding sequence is TGTGCCAGCAGTAAACAGGGTTCGCTTCTACACAGCAATGAGCAGTTCTTC. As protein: CASSKQGSLLHSNEQFF.

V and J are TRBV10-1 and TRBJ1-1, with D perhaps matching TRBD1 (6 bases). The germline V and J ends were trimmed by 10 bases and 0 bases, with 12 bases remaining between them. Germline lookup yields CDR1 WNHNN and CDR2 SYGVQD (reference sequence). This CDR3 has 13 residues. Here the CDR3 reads CATRQDMNTEAFF. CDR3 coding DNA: TGCGCCACCCGACAGGACATGAACACTGAAGCTTTCTTT.

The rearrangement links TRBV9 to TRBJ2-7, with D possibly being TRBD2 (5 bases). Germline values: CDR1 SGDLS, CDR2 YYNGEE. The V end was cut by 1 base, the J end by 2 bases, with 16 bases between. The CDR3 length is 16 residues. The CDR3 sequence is CASSVLWSGYPYEQYF. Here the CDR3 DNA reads TGTGCCAGCAGCGTACTTTGGAGCGGCTACCCCTACGAGCAGTACTTC. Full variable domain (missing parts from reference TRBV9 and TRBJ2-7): DSGVTQTPKHLITATGQRVTLRCSPRSGDLSVYWYQQSLDQGLQFLIQYYNGEERAKGNILERFSAQQFPDLHSELNLSSLELGDSALYFCASSVLWSGYPYEQYFGPGTRLTVT.

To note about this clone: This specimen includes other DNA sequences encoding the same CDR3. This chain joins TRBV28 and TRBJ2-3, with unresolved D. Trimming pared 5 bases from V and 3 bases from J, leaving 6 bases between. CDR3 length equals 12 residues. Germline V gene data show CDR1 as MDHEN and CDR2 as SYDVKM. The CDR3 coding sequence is TGTGCCAGCAGTCTTAGGACAGATACGCAGTATTTT. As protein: CASSLRTDTQYF. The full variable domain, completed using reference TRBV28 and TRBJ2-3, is DVKVTQSSRYLVKRTGEKVFLECVQDMDHENMFWYRQDPGLGLRLIYFSYDVKMKEKGDIPEGYSVSREKKERFSLILESASTNQTSMYLCASSLRTDTQYFGPGTRLTVL.

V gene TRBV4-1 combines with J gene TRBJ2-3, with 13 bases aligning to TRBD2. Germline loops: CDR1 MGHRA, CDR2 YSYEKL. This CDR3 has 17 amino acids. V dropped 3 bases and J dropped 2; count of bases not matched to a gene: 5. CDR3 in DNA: TGCGCCAGCAGCCAGAAGGGACTAGCGGGGACCACAGATACGCAGTATTTT. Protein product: CASSQKGLAGTTDTQYF.